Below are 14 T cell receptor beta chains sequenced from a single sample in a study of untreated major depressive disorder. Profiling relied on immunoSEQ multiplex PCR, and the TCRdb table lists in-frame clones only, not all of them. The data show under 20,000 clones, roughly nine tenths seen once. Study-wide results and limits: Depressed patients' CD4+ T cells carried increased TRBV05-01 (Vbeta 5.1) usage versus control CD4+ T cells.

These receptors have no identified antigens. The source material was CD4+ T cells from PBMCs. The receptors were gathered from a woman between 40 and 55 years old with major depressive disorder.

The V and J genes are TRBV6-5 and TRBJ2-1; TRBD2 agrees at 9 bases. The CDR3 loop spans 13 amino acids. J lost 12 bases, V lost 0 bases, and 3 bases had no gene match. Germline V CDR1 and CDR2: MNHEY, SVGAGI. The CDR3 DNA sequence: TGTGCCAGCAGTTACTCGGCGGGAGGGCCGCAGTTCTTC. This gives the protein CASSYSAGGPQFF.

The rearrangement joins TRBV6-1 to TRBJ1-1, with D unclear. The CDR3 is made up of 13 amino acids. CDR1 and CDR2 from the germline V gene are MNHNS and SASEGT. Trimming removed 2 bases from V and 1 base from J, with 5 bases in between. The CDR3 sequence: CASSEHRNTEAFF. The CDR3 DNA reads TGTGCCAGCAGTGAACACAGGAACACTGAAGCTTTCTTT.

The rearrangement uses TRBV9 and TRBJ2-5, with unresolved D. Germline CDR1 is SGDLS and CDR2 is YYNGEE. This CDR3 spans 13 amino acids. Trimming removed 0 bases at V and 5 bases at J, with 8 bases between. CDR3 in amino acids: CASSVGGWETQYF. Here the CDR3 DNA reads TGTGCCAGCAGCGTAGGAGGTTGGGAGACCCAGTACTTC.

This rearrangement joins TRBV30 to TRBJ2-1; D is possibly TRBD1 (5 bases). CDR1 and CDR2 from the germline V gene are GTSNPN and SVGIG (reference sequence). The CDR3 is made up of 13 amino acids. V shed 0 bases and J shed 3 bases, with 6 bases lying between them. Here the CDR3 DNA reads TGTGCCTGGAGTGTAGACAGCTACAATGAGCAGTTCTTC. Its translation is CAWSVDSYNEQFF.

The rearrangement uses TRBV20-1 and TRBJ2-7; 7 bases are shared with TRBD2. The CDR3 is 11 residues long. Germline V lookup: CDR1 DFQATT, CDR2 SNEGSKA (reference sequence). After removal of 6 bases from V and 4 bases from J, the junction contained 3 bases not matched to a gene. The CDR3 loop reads CSAGGRYEQYV. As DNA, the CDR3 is TGCAGTGCGGGAGGGCGATACGAGCAGTACGTC.

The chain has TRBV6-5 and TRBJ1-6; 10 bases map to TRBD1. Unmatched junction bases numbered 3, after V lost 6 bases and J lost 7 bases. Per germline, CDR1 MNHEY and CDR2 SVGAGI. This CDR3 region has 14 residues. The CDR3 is CASRGTGVNSPLHF. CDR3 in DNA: TGTGCCAGCAGGGGGACAGGGGTAAATTCACCCCTCCACTTT.

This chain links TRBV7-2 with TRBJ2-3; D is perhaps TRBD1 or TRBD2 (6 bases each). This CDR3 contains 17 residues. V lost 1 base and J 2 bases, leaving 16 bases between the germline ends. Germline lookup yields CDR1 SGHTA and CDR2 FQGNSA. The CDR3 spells CASSLVGGSGNTDTQYF. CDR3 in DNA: TGTGCCAGCAGCTTAGTAGGGGGTAGCGGTAACACAGATACGCAGTATTTT.

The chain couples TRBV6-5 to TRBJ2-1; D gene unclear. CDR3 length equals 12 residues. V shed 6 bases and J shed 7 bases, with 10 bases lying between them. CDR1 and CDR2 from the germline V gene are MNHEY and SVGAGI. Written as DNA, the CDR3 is TGTGCCAGCAGCCCTGGGGTGAATGAGCAGTTCTTC. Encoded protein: CASSPGVNEQFF.

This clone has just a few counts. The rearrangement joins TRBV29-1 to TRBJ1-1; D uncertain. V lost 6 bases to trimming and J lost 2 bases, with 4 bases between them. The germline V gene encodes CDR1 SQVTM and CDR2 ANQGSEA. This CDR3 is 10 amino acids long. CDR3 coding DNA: TGCAGCGTGAGAAACACTGAAGCTTTCTTT. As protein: CSVRNTEAFF.

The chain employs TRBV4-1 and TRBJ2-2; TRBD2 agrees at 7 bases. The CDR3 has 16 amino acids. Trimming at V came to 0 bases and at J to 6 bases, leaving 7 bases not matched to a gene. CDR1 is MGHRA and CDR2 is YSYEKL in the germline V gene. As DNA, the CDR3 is TGCGCCAGCAGCCAAGAGGTTGGACTAGGAGCCGGGGAGCTGTTTTTT. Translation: CASSQEVGLGAGELFF.

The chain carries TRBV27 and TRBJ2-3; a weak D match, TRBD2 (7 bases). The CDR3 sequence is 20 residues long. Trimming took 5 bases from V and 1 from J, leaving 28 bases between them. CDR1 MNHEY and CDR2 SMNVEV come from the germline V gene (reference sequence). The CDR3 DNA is TGTGCCAGCAGTCCCCTCCAGGGGCGGGGGCACCGAGCCGGCACAGATACGCAGTATTTT. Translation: CASSPLQGRGHRAGTDTQYF.

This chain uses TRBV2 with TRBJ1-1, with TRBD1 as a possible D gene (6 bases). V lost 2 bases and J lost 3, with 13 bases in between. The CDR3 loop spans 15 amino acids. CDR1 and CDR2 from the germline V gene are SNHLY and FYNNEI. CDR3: CASSEIRGWDTEAFF. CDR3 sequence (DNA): TGTGCCAGCAGTGAAATCAGGGGTTGGGACACTGAAGCTTTCTTT.

The CDR3 DNA reads as TGTGCCAGCAGCGTCGGACACCAGGGAACCGGGGAGCTGTTTTTT. This encodes CASSVGHQGTGELFF. V gene TRBV9 combines with J gene TRBJ2-2; D is perhaps TRBD1 (5 bases). The CDR3 sequence is 15 residues long. V lost 2 bases and J lost 5, with 13 bases in between. CDR1 and CDR2 from the germline V gene are SGDLS and YYNGEE.

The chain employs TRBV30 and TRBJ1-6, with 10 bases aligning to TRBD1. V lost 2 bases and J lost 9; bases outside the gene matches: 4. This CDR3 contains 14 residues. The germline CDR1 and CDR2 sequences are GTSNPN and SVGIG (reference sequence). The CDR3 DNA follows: TGTGCCTGGAGTCCGGGACAGGGGTCTTCACCCCTCCACTTT. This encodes CAWSPGQGSSPLHF.